These 10 T cell receptor beta chains originate from one sample sequenced in a study of human T cells and chemical hapten exposure. TCRdb passed the RACE reads through MiXCR, listing each CDR3 protein once. Of some 49,000 distinct CDR3 sequences in the sample, 9.3% are singletons; the top ten hold 4.5%. The sample's time point: patch test 1, 2 weeks after DPC sensitization. Treatment noted: therapeutic diphenylcyclopropenone sensitization with weekly scalp DPC. The source material was whole blood, sampled in connection with sensitization to the hapten diphenylcyclopropenone (DPC). The receptors shown here come from a woman between 50 and 59 years old with alopecia areata. Some clones in this sample may be carry-over from other donors' samples.

This clonotype occurred many times. CDR3 in amino acids: CASSRRLDPRRETQYF. CDR3 coding DNA: TGCGCCAGCAGCCGAAGACTAGACCCCAGGCGGGAGACCCAGTACTTC. This rearrangement joins TRBV5-1 to TRBJ2-5; tentatively, D is TRBD2 (6 bases). This CDR3 is 16 amino acids long. The V end was cut by 4 bases, the J end by 5 bases, with 21 bases between. The germline V gene has CDR1 SGHRS and CDR2 YFSETQ.

This clonotype has ten or more counts. The chain recombines TRBV29-1 with TRBJ2-2; TRBD2 aligns across 8 bases. Trimming at V came to 4 bases and at J to 3 bases, leaving 4 bases not matched to a gene. Germline V lookup: CDR1 SQVTM, CDR2 ANQGSEA. This CDR3 region has 14 residues. As DNA, the CDR3 is TGCAGCGTTGCGCGGGAGGTTGACACCGGGGAGCTGTTTTTT. Translation gives CSVAREVDTGELFF.

This clonotype was recorded a few times. This chain joins TRBV29-1 and TRBJ2-4; no firm D call. The CDR3 is 14 residues long. Deletions cut 2 bases from V and 1 base from J, with 9 bases between. The germline V gene has CDR1 SQVTM and CDR2 ANQGSEA. CDR3 sequence: CSVELGGAKNIQYF. In DNA form, the CDR3 reads TGCAGCGTTGAATTGGGTGGGGCCAAAAACATTCAGTACTTC.

The sample holds a few counts of this clonotype. This chain uses TRBV6-6 with TRBJ1-5; TRBD1 matches 8 bases. CDR3 length equals 14 residues. With 6 bases clipped from V and 3 bases from J, the junction kept 4 bases outside the gene matches. Germline CDR1 MNHNY, CDR2 SVGAGI (reference sequence). Written as DNA, the CDR3 is TGTGCCAGCAGAAAACAGGGGGACAATCAGCCCCAGCATTTT. It yields the protein CASRKQGDNQPQHF.

This clonotype was detected many times. The chain carries TRBV20-1 and TRBJ2-3; 8 positions agree with TRBD2. Germline assignment: CDR1 DFQATT and CDR2 SNEGSKA (reference sequence). V dropped 1 base and J dropped 5; count of bases not matched to a gene: 11. The CDR3 is 16 amino acids. The DNA for the CDR3 is TGCAGTGCTAGAGGCGGAATAGCGGGGAGGGGAGATACGCAGTATTTT. Its translation: CSARGGIAGRGDTQYF.

This clonotype came up many times. CDR3 sequence (DNA): TGCGCCAGCAGCATGACAGATGCCTACGAGCAGTACTTC. Translating it yields CASSMTDAYEQYF. The chain links TRBV5-1 to TRBJ2-7; tentative D call: TRBD1 (5 bases). The CDR3 is made up of 13 amino acids. Germline V gives CDR1 SGHRS, CDR2 YFSETQ. Trimming removed 4 bases from V and 2 bases from J, with 10 bases in between.

The chain employs TRBV29-1 and TRBJ2-5; D is undetermined. V lost 4 bases, J lost 9 bases, and 9 bases lay in between. The germline CDR1 and CDR2 sequences are SQVTM and ANQGSEA. This CDR3 is 10 amino acids long. In DNA, the CDR3 is TGCAGCGTTGGCCAGCCTCCCCAGTACTTC. Protein: CSVGQPPQYF. Based on the CDR3 plus reference TRBV29-1 and TRBJ2-5, the full variable domain is SAVISQKPSRDICQRGTSLTIQCQVDSQVTMMFWYRQQPGQSLTLIATANQGSEATYESGFVIDKFPISRPNLTFSTLTVSNMSPEDSSIYLCSVGQPPQYFGPGTRLLVL.

This clonotype appeared many times. V and J are TRBV18 and TRBJ2-7, with 8 bases matching TRBD2. Germline loops: CDR1 KGHSH, CDR2 LQKENI. This CDR3 is built from 14 residues. J gave up 2 bases and V 4 bases, and 4 bases lay outside the gene matches. DNA for the CDR3: TGTGCCAGCTCACTCCCAGCGGGAGCCTACGAGCAGTACTTC. Its protein product is CASSLPAGAYEQYF.

This clonotype was detected many times. This chain joins TRBV2 and TRBJ1-1; possibly TRBD1 for D (5 bases). CDR3 length: 11 residues. Germline V gene lookup returns CDR1 SNHLY and CDR2 FYNNEI. Trimming took 6 bases from V and 6 from J, leaving 8 bases between them. CDR3 amino acids: CASRRGSEAFF. The CDR3 DNA is TGTGCCAGCAGGAGGGGATCTGAAGCTTTCTTT.

This clonotype was found many times. This chain uses TRBV6-5 with TRBJ2-5; TRBD2 matches at 9 bases. Germline CDR1 MNHEY, CDR2 SVGAGI. V trimming: 1 base; J trimming: 6 bases; junction bases outside the gene matches: 6. The CDR3 is 15 amino acids. CDR3 sequence reads: CASSYWREGRKTQYF. In nucleotides, the CDR3 is TGTGCCAGCAGTTACTGGCGGGAGGGCCGAAAGACCCAGTACTTC.